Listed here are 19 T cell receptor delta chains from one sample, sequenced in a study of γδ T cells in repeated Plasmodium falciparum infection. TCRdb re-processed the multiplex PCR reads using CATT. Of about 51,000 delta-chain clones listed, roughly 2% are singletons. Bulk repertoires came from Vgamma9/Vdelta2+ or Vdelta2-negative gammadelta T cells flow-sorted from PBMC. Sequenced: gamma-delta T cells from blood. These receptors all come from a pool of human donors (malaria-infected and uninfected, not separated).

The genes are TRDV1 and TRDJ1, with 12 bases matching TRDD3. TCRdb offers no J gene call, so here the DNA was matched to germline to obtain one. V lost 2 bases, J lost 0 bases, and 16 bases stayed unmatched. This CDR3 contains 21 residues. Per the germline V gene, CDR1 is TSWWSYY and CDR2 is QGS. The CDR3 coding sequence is TGTGCTCTTGGGGAATTGGGCCCTTACTGGGGGATACCCCGGTACACCGATAAACTCATCTTT. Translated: CALGELGPYWGIPRYTDKLIF.

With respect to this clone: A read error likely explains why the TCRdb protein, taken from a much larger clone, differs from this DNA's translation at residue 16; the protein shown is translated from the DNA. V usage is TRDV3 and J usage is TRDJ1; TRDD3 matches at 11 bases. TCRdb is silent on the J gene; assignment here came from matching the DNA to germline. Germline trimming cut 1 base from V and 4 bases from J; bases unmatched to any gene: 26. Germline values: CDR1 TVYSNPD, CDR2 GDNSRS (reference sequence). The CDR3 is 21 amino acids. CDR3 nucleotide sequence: TGTGCCTTTATCCACCCTACGCACTGGGGGATAACGACGATTTACAACGATAAACTCATCTTT. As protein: CAFIHPTHWGITTIYNDKLIF.

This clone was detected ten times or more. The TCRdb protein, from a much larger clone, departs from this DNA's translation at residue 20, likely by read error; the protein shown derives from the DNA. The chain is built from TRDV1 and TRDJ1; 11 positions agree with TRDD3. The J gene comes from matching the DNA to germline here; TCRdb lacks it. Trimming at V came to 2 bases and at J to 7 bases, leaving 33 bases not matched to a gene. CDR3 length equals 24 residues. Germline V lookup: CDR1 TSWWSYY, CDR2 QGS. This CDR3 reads CALGETAVRNDLIVLGDNHGKLIF. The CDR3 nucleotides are TGTGCTCTTGGGGAAACTGCGGTTCGGAATGACCTAATCGTACTGGGGGATAATCACGGTAAACTCATCTTT.

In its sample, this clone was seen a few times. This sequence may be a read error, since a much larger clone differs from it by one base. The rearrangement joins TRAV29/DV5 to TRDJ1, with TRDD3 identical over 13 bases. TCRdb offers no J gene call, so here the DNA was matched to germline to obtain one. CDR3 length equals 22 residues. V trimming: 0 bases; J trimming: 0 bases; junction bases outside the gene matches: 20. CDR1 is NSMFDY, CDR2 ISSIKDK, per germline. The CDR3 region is CAASGTTWYWGIRPSDTDKLIF. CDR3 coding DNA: TGTGCAGCAAGCGGAACTACGTGGTACTGGGGGATACGGCCTTCTGACACCGATAAACTCATCTTT. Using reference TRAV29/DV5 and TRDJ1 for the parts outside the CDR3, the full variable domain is DQQVKQNSPSLSVQEGRISILNCDYTNSMFDYFLWYKKYPAEGPTFLISISSIKDKNEDGRFTVFLNKSAKHLSLHIVPSQPGDSAVYFCAASGTTWYWGIRPSDTDKLIFGKGTRVTVEP.

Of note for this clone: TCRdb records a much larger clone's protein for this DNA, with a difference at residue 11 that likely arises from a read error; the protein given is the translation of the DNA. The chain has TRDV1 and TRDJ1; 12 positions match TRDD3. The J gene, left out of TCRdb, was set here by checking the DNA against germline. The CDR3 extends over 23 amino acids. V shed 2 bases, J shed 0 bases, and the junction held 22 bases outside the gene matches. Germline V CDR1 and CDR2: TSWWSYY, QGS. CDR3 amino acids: CALGEDLPPGHWGIPGHTDKLIF. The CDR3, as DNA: TGTGCTCTTGGGGAAGACCTACCCCCGGGGCACTGGGGGATACCCGGACACACCGATAAACTCATCTTT.

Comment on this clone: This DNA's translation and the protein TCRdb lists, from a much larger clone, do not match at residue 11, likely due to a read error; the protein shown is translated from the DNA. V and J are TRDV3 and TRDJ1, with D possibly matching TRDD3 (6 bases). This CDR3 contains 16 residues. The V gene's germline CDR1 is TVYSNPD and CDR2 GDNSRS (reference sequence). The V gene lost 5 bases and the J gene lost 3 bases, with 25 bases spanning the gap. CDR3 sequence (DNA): TGTGCCCAGGTCCGGCTTGGGGATGGGTACGCCGATAAACTCATCTTT. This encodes CAQVRLGDGYADKLIF.

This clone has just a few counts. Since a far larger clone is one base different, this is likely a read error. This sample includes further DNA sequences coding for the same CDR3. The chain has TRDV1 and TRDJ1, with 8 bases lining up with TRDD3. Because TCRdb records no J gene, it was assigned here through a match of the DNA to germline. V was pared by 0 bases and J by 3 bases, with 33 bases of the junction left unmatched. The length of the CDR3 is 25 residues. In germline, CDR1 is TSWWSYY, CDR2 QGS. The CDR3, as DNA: TGTGCTCTTGGGGAACTAAGCTACTTTTGGCGGTCTCCATATACTGGGGGGTACGCGGCCGATAAACTCATCTTT. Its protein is CALGELSYFWRSPYTGGYAADKLIF.

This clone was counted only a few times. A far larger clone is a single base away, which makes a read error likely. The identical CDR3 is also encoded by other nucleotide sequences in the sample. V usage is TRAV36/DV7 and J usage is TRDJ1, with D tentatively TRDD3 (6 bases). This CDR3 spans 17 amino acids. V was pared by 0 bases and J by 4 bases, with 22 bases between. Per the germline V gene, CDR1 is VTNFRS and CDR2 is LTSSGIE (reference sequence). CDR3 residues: CAVEARGDTTADDKLIF. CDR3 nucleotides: TGTGCTGTGGAGGCCCGGGGAGATACGACGGCGGACGATAAACTCATCTTT.

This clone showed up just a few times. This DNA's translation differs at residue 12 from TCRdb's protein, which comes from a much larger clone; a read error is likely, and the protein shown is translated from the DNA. The CDR3 DNA is TGTGCTCTTGGGGGGCGCTGGGTCCCAAACCCGTGCACCGATAAACTCATCTTT. Amino acid sequence: CALGGRWVPNPCTDKLIF. The chain carries TRDV1 and TRDJ1, with a weak D call TRDD3 (5 bases). TCRdb lists no J gene, so it was determined here by aligning the DNA to germline. The CDR3 sequence is 18 residues long. Germline V gene sequence: CDR1 TSWWSYY, CDR2 QGS. The ends were cut back, 4 bases at V and 1 base at J, with 22 bases in the middle.

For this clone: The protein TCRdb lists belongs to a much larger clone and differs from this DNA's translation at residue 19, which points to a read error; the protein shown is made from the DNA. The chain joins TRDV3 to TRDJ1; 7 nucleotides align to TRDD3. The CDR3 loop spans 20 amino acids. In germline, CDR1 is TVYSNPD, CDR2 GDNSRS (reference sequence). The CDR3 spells CAFISSATVWGARNTDKLTF. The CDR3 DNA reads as TGTGCCTTTATATCTTCCGCTACAGTCTGGGGGGCCAGGAACACCGATAAACTCACCTTT. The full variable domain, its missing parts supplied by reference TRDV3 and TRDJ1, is CDKVTQSSPDQTVASGSEVVLLCTYDTVYSNPDLFWYRIRPDYSFQFVFYGDNSRSEGADFTQGRFSVKHILTQKAFHLVISPVRTEDSATYYCAFISSATVWGARNTDKLTFGKGTRVTVEP.

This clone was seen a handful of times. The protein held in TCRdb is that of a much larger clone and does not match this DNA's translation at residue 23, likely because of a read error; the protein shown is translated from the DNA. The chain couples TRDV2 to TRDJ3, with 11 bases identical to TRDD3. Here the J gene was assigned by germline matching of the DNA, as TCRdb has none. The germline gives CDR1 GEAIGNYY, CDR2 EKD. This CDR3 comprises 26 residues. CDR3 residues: CACDTGLMPHRRGTGGYIWDTRRMFF. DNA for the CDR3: TGTGCCTGTGACACCGGTCTAATGCCCCATCGTCGTGGTACTGGGGGATATATCTGGGACACCCGACGGATGTTTTTC.

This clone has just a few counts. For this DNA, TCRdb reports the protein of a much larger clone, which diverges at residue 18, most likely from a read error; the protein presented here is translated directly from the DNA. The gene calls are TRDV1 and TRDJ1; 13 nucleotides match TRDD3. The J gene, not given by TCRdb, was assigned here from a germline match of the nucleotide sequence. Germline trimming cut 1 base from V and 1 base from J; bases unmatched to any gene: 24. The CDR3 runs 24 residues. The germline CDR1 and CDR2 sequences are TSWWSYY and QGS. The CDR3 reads CALGERSISPYFTGGYGGTDKLIF. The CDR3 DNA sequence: TGTGCTCTTGGGGAACGAAGTATATCGCCCTATTTTACTGGGGGATACGGGGGCACCGATAAACTCATCTTT.

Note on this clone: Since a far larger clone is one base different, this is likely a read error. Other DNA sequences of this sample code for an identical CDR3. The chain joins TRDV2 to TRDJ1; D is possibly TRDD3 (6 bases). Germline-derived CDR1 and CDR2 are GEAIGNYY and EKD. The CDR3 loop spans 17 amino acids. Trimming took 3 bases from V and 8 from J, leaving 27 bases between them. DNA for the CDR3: TGTGCCTGTGACCAATTAATCCCAGAGGTGGATACATCGAAACTCATCTTT. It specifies CACDQLIPEVDTSKLIF.

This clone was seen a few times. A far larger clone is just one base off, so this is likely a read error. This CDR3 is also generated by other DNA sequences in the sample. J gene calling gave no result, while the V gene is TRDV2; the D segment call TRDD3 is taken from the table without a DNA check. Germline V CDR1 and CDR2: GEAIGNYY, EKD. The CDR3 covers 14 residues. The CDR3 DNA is TGTGCCTGTGACTCACTGGGGACTACCGATAAACTCATATTT. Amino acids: CACDSLGTTDKLIF.

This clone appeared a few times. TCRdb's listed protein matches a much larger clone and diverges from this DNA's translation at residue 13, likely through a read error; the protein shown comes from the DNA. The CDR3 DNA reads as TGTGCCTTTAATGGTAATCCTGGGGGACTGTACACCAATAAACTCATCTTT. This sequence encodes CAFNGNPGGLYTNKLIF. This chain links TRDV3 with TRDJ1, with 8 bases lining up with TRDD3. The J gene, absent from TCRdb, was called here by matching the DNA to germline. The CDR3 totals 17 residues. Per the germline V gene, CDR1 is TVYSNPD and CDR2 is GDNSRS (reference sequence).

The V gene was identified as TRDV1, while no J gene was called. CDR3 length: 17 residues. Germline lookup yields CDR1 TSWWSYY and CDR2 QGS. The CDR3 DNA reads TGTGCTCTTTGTCCGATCAATGAATGGAGTAGGGAAAATAAACTCATATTT. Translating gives CALCPINEWSRENKLIF.

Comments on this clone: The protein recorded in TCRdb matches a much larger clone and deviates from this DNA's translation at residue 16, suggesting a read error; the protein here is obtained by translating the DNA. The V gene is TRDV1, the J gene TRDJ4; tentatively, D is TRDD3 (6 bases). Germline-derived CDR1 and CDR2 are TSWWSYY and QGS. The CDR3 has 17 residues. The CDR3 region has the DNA TGTGCTCTTGGGACCCATCCTATCCGCTGGGGAAGGAGACCCCTGACCTTT. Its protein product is CALGTHPIRWGRRPLTF.

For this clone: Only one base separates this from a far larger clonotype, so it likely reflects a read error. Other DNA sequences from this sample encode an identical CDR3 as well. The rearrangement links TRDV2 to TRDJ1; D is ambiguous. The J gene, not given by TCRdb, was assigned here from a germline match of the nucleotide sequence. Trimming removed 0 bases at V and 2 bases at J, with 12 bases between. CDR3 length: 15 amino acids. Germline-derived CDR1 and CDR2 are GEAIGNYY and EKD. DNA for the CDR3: TGTGCCTGTGACACCTTAATACAAAGGACCGATAAACTCATCTTT. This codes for CACDTLIQRTDKLIF.

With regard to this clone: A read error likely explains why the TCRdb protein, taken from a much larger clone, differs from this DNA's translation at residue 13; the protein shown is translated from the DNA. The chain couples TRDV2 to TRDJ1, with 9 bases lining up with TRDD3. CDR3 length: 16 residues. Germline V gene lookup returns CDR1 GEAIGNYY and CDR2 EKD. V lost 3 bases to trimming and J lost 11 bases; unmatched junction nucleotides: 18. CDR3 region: CACDPLLGDLKEALIF. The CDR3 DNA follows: TGTGCCTGTGACCCTCTACTGGGGGACCTAAAAGAAGCTCTCATCTTT.